A single sample gave rise to the 12 T cell receptor beta chains below, sequenced in a study of blood T cell repertoires in COVID-19. The assay was immunoSEQ multiplex PCR, and TCRdb's table has in-frame clones only and misses some. The sample includes around 150,000 clones, roughly nine tenths of them seen just once. The sample comprised peripheral blood. All receptors derive from a human donor in a cohort sampled during active COVID-19.

V gene TRBV28 combines with J gene TRBJ2-7, with TRBD2 matching over 7 bases. With V trimmed by 6 bases and J by 6 bases, 17 bases remained unmatched. CDR1 and CDR2 from the germline V gene are MDHEN and SYDVKM. The CDR3 loop spans 16 amino acids. CDR3 in amino acids: CASSPWGRGVVGEQYF. In DNA, the CDR3 is TGTGCCAGCAGCCCTTGGGGTCGGGGGGTGGTGGGCGAGCAGTACTTC. The complete variable domain, with remaining parts taken from reference TRBV28 and TRBJ2-7, reads DVKVTQSSRYLVKRTGEKVFLECVQDMDHENMFWYRQDPGLGLRLIYFSYDVKMKEKGDIPEGYSVSREKKERFSLILESASTNQTSMYLCASSPWGRGVVGEQYFGPGTRLTVT.

The genes are TRBV27 and TRBJ2-1; 14 bases align to TRBD2. The V gene end was trimmed by 2 bases and the J gene end by 7 bases; junction bases not matched to a gene: 10. Germline CDR1 is MNHEY and CDR2 is SMNVEV (reference sequence). The CDR3 length is 18 residues. CDR3: CASSLGSLGLAGANEQFF. The CDR3 DNA follows: TGTGCCAGCAGTTTAGGTTCCTTGGGACTAGCGGGAGCAAATGAGCAGTTCTTC.

V usage is TRBV28 and J usage is TRBJ2-1; D ambiguous. V dropped 9 bases and J dropped 2 bases, with 17 bases sitting between them. Per germline, CDR1 MDHEN and CDR2 SYDVKM. The CDR3 runs to 15 residues. In nucleotides, the CDR3 is TGTGCCAGTGGAAAAAGCGCGGCCCCCTACAATGAGCAGTTCTTC. Its protein product is CASGKSAAPYNEQFF.

This chain links TRBV6-5 with TRBJ1-6; D may be TRBD1 (6 bases). The germline V and J ends were trimmed by 11 bases and 8 bases, with 16 bases remaining between them. The CDR3 consists of 13 residues. The germline V gene encodes CDR1 MNHEY and CDR2 SVGAGI. The CDR3 reads CAGGATPHSPLHF. The CDR3 DNA is TGTGCCGGGGGGGCCACACCACATTCACCCCTCCACTTT.

This chain connects TRBV6-5 to TRBJ1-1; D possibly corresponds to TRBD1 (5 bases). Trimming took off 4 bases at V and 5 bases at J, with 20 bases between the two ends. CDR3 length: 16 amino acids. In germline, CDR1 is MNHEY, CDR2 SVGAGI. The DNA for the CDR3 is TGTGCCAGCAGTTCTTCCCCCGACGACAGTCATACTGAAGCTTTCTTT. It is translated as CASSSSPDDSHTEAFF.

The rearrangement joins TRBV5-4 to TRBJ1-3; D unclear. The CDR3 spans 14 residues. In germline, CDR1 is SGHNT, CDR2 YYREEE (reference sequence). With 3 bases removed from V and 4 bases from J, the gap between germline ends came to 11 bases. Written as DNA, the CDR3 is TGTGCCAGCAGCTCCAGGTTGTCGGGAAACACCATATATTTT. Translated: CASSSRLSGNTIYF. Full variable domain (outside the CDR3, taken from reference TRBV5-4 and TRBJ1-3): ETGVTQSPTHLIKTRGQQVTLRCSSQSGHNTVSWYQQALGQGPQFIFQYYREEENGRGNFPPRFSGLQFPNYSSELNVNALELDDSALYLCASSSRLSGNTIYFGEGSWLTVV.

This sequence joins TRBV9 and TRBJ2-7; TRBD1 matches at 9 bases. Unmatched junction bases numbered 2, after V lost 0 bases and J lost 1 base. The germline gives CDR1 SGDLS, CDR2 YYNGEE. The CDR3 has 15 amino acids. CDR3: CASSVGTGVSYEQYF. DNA of the CDR3: TGTGCCAGCAGCGTAGGGACAGGGGTTTCCTACGAGCAGTACTTC.

J is TRBJ2-7 and V is TRBV4-3; D is perhaps TRBD2 (6 bases). The germline gives CDR1 LGHNA, CDR2 YSLEER. Trimming took off 0 bases at V and 2 bases at J, with 14 bases between the two ends. There are 16 residues in the CDR3. The CDR3 sequence is CASSQDLGGSTYEQYF. CDR3 coding DNA: TGCGCCAGCAGCCAAGACCTCGGGGGATCCACCTACGAGCAGTACTTC.

This chain links TRBV19 with TRBJ2-5, with unresolved D. Germline assignment: CDR1 LNHDA and CDR2 SQIVND (reference sequence). This CDR3 region has 13 residues. Trimming took off 1 base at V and 9 bases at J, with 12 bases between the two ends. CDR3 region: CASSIVSGDAQYF. The CDR3 bases are TGTGCCAGTAGTATAGTCAGTGGAGACGCCCAGTACTTC. Based on the CDR3 plus reference TRBV19 and TRBJ2-5, the full variable domain is DGGITQSPKYLFRKEGQNVTLSCEQNLNHDAMYWYRQDPGQGLRLIYYSQIVNDFQKGDIAEGYSVSREKKESFPLTVTSAQKNPTAFYLCASSIVSGDAQYFGPGTRLLVL.

The V gene is TRBV11-3, the J gene TRBJ2-1; 8 bases are a match to TRBD1. V trimming: 2 bases; J trimming: 6 bases; junction bases outside the gene matches: 6. CDR3 length: 15 amino acids. CDR1 is SGHNT, CDR2 YENEEA, per germline. The CDR3 protein is CASSLIQGAGNEQFF. The CDR3 DNA is TGTGCCAGCAGCTTAATCCAGGGGGCGGGCAATGAGCAGTTCTTC.

The chain is built from TRBV9 and TRBJ1-1, with 9 bases matching TRBD1. In germline, CDR1 is SGDLS, CDR2 YYNGEE. J was trimmed by 1 base and V by 4 bases; bases with no gene match: 5. This CDR3 has 15 amino acids. The DNA of the CDR3 is TGTGCCAGCAGCACAGGGACAGGGTCGAACACTGAAGCTTTCTTT. Translated: CASSTGTGSNTEAFF.

The V gene is TRBV6-5, the J gene TRBJ1-5; TRBD1 might be the D (5 bases). CDR3 length equals 15 residues. Trimming shortened V by 7 bases and J by 6 bases, and 19 bases separated the two germline ends. Per the germline V gene, CDR1 is MNHEY and CDR2 is SVGAGI. CDR3 nucleotides: TGTGCCAGCACCCCTGCGGGGGTTTTAGGTCAGCCCCAGCATTTT. It translates to CASTPAGVLGQPQHF.